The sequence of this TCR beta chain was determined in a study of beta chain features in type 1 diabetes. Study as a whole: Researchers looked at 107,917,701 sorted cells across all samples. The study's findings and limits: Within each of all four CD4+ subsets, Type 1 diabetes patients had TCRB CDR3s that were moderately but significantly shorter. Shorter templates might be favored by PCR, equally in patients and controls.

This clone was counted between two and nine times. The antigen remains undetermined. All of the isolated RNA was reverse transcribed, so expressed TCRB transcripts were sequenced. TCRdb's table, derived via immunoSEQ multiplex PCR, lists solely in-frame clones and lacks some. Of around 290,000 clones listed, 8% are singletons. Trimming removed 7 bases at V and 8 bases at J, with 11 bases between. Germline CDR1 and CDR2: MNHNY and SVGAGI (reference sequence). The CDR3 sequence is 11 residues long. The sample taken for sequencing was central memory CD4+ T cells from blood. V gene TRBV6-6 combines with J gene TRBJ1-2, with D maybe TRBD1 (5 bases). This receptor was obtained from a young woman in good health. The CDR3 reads CASMRAGGYTF. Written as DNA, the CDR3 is TGTGCCAGCATGCGGGCAGGGGGCTACACCTTC.